The 28 T cell receptor beta chains presented below share a single source sample, sequenced in a study of T cell repertoires in cytomegalovirus infection. One entry per CDR3 protein results from TCRdb running MiXCR on the reads. The sample contains under 200,000 distinct CDR3 sequences, roughly 17% of which appear only once. The sample consisted of CD8+ T cells from PBMCs. These receptors were taken from a human donor in good health (CMV status not recorded). Some clones in this sample may be carry-over from other donors' samples.

This clonotype occurred a few times. The chain is built from TRBV7-9 and TRBJ2-5; D gene unclear. Between the trimmed V and J ends, which lost 3 bases and 1 base, there was a span of 9 bases. The CDR3 extends over 14 amino acids. Germline V gene data show CDR1 as SEHNR and CDR2 as FQNEAQ (reference sequence). In nucleotides, the CDR3 is TGTGCCAGCAGCTTCTTTGAGACCCAAGAGACCCAGTACTTC. Encoded protein: CASSFFETQETQYF.

The rearrangement links TRBV28 to TRBJ1-2; D is perhaps TRBD1 (6 bases). Trimming cost V 4 bases and J 2 bases, with 11 bases left between them. The CDR3 contains 14 residues. CDR1 and CDR2 from the germline V gene are MDHEN and SYDVKM. CDR3 DNA: TGTGCCAGCAGTTCGAGGGGGGAAAACTATGGCTACACCTTC. This codes for CASSSRGENYGYTF.

This clonotype showed up just once. The chain has TRBV9 and TRBJ2-7; 8 bases map to TRBD2. The germline V gene has CDR1 SGDLS and CDR2 YYNGEE. The CDR3 is 17 residues long. Losses at the gene ends were 0 bases for V and 2 bases for J; bases not matched to a gene: 10. DNA for the CDR3: TGTGCCAGCAGCGTAGCGGGGGGGTCCCCGGACACCTACGAGCAGTACTTC. It translates to CASSVAGGSPDTYEQYF. Complete variable domain (other parts from reference TRBV9 and TRBJ2-7): DSGVTQTPKHLITATGQRVTLRCSPRSGDLSVYWYQQSLDQGLQFLIQYYNGEERAKGNILERFSAQQFPDLHSELNLSSLELGDSALYFCASSVAGGSPDTYEQYFGPGTRLTVT.

The chain combines TRBV12-3 or TRBV12-4 with TRBJ2-1; tentatively, D is TRBD2 (7 bases). CDR3 size: 17 residues. Trimming pared 9 bases from V and 2 bases from J, leaving 23 bases between. The CDR3 coding sequence is TGTGCCAGAAGGGGGGGGAGGAGGGTGAAGGCCTACAATGAGCAGTTCTTC. This codes for CARRGGRRVKAYNEQFF.

This clonotype was picked up one time. V is TRBV7-8 and J is TRBJ2-2; maybe TRBD2 (6 bases). This CDR3 region has 17 residues. Germline V gives CDR1 SGHVS, CDR2 FQNEAQ. The ends were cut back, 5 bases at V and 7 bases at J, with 23 bases in the middle. The CDR3 reads CASSHARSGLSLGELFF. Here the CDR3 DNA reads TGTGCCAGCAGCCATGCCCGGTCGGGACTCTCTCTCGGGGAGCTGTTTTTT.

This clonotype was found a few times. The V call is TRBV7-9, the J call TRBJ2-1; 9 nucleotides align to TRBD2. J gave up 8 bases and V 4 bases, and 9 bases lay outside the gene matches. CDR1 is SEHNR, CDR2 FQNEAQ, per germline (reference sequence). The CDR3 has 15 amino acids. CDR3 in amino acids: CASSSVGGGAHEQFF. In DNA, the CDR3 is TGTGCCAGCAGCTCTGTAGGCGGGGGGGCCCATGAGCAGTTCTTC.

The chain combines TRBV12-3 or TRBV12-4 with TRBJ2-2, with 8 bases matching TRBD2. This CDR3 has 15 residues. With V trimmed by 8 bases and J by 4 bases, 9 bases remained unmatched. In DNA, the CDR3 is TGTGCCAGCGCTCTTAGCGGGGATCCCACCGGGGAGCTGTTTTTT. It is translated as CASALSGDPTGELFF.

The chain combines TRBV3-1 with TRBJ2-5; the D is unclear. The length of the CDR3 is 13 residues. Looked up from germline, CDR1 is LGHDT and CDR2 is YNNKEL (reference sequence). With 1 base removed from V and 5 bases from J, the gap between germline ends came to 8 bases. Here the CDR3 DNA reads TGTGCCAGCAGCCAAGGGGTAGGGGAGACCCAGTACTTC. It codes for CASSQGVGETQYF.

In this sample, this clonotype turned up a few times. The V and J genes are TRBV6-2 or TRBV6-3 and TRBJ2-7; 7 bases line up with TRBD2. Germline lookup yields CDR1 MNHEY and CDR2 SVGEGT. This CDR3 spans 14 amino acids. The junction had 10 bases not matched to a gene; V was cut back by 7 bases and J by 4 bases. DNA for the CDR3: TGTGCCAGCAACATGGTGCGGGAGTCTTACGAGCAGTACTTC. Encoded protein: CASNMVRESYEQYF.

This chain links TRBV2 with TRBJ2-3; D is perhaps TRBD2 (5 bases). The ends were cut back, 6 bases at V and 2 bases at J, with 21 bases in the middle. The germline V gene has CDR1 SNHLY and CDR2 FYNNEI. The CDR3 has 17 residues. CDR3 loop: CASRESGGWSYTDTQYF. The CDR3 DNA sequence: TGTGCCAGCAGAGAAAGTGGCGGGTGGTCCTACACAGATACGCAGTATTTT.

This clonotype has only a few counts. The J gene is TRBJ2-4, the V gene TRBV28, with TRBD2 identical over 16 bases. This CDR3 contains 20 residues. J gave up 7 bases and V 7 bases, and 19 bases lay outside the gene matches. Looked up from germline, CDR1 is MDHEN and CDR2 is SYDVKM. The CDR3 loop is CASTNLRGLAGGPSSNIQYF. DNA for the CDR3: TGTGCCAGCACCAACCTCCGGGGACTAGCGGGAGGGCCGAGTTCGAACATTCAGTACTTC.

Only a few counts were recorded for this clonotype. The gene calls are TRBV25-1 and TRBJ2-2, with TRBD2 matching over 11 bases. Germline CDR1 MGHDK, CDR2 SYGVNS. V was clipped by 3 bases and J by 1 base; unmatched bases: 13. There are 20 residues in the CDR3. In nucleotides, the CDR3 is TGTGCCAGCAGTGACCACGCCCGAACTAGCGGGAGTGGGAACACCGGGGAGCTGTTTTTT. Its protein product is CASSDHARTSGSGNTGELFF.

This clonotype was seen more than once but under ten times. The chain combines TRBV7-6 with TRBJ1-1; 7 bases are shared with TRBD1. Germline CDR1 SGHVS, CDR2 FNYEAQ. The CDR3 is made up of 16 amino acids. With V trimmed by 6 bases and J by 0 bases, 10 bases remained unmatched. The CDR3 sequence is CASSSGTDDMNTEAFF. In DNA form, the CDR3 reads TGTGCCAGCAGTTCCGGGACAGATGATATGAACACTGAAGCTTTCTTT. Full variable domain (rest looked up from reference TRBV7-6 and TRBJ1-1): GAGVSQSPRYKVTKRGQDVALRCDPISGHVSLYWYRQALGQGPEFLTYFNYEAQQDKSGLPNDRFSAERPEGSISTLTIQRTEQRDSAMYRCASSSGTDDMNTEAFFGQGTRLTVV.

This clonotype was picked up a small number of times. This rearrangement joins TRBV7-9 to TRBJ1-2; D gene ambiguous. Germline V gene lookup returns CDR1 SEHNR and CDR2 FQNEAQ (reference sequence). The CDR3 contains 12 residues. The ends were cut back, 4 bases at V and 7 bases at J, with 10 bases in the middle. The CDR3: CASSSGLTGYTF. As DNA, the CDR3 is TGTGCCAGCAGCTCCGGACTAACTGGCTACACCTTC.

This clonotype appeared a few times. The chain combines TRBV2 with TRBJ2-7; D perhaps matches TRBD1 (6 bases). With 5 bases removed from V and 2 bases from J, the gap between germline ends came to 22 bases. The CDR3 has 17 amino acids. Germline assignment: CDR1 SNHLY and CDR2 FYNNEI. The CDR3 spells CASSFPETGQGPYEQYF. For the CDR3, the DNA is TGTGCCAGCAGTTTTCCGGAGACGGGACAAGGCCCCTACGAGCAGTACTTC.

This clonotype appeared a few times. This chain joins TRBV19 and TRBJ1-4; D may be TRBD1 (5 bases). Germline lookup yields CDR1 LNHDA and CDR2 SQIVND (reference sequence). The CDR3 is made up of 16 amino acids. Between the trimmed V and J ends, which lost 4 bases and 4 bases, there was a span of 16 bases. The chain's CDR3 is CASSRERDGYNEKLFF. The CDR3 DNA reads TGTGCCAGTAGTAGAGAACGGGACGGATATAATGAAAAACTGTTTTTT.

A few counts support this clonotype. The J gene is TRBJ2-1, the V gene TRBV28; possible D gene TRBD2, 5 bases. The germline V and J ends were trimmed by 7 bases and 0 bases, with 10 bases remaining between them. Germline values: CDR1 MDHEN, CDR2 SYDVKM. The CDR3 is 14 amino acids. Here the CDR3 reads CASIRGSSYNEQFF. CDR3 nucleotide sequence: TGTGCCAGCATCCGAGGGAGCTCCTACAATGAGCAGTTCTTC.

V is TRBV19 and J is TRBJ2-4, with a tentative D call TRBD2 (5 bases). CDR1 is LNHDA and CDR2 is SQIVND in the germline V gene (reference sequence). V was shortened by 0 bases and J by 4 bases, with 10 bases between the two germline ends. CDR3 size: 15 residues. The CDR3, as DNA: TGTGCCAGTAGTATAGACCCGGGAAAGAAAAACATTCAGTACTTC. Protein sequence: CASSIDPGKKNIQYF.

The sample holds a few counts of this clonotype. The chain uses TRBV29-1 and TRBJ2-2; possible D gene TRBD1, 5 bases. Germline V gene data show CDR1 as SQVTM and CDR2 as ANQGSEA. Trimming took off 4 bases at V and 6 bases at J, with 12 bases between the two ends. The CDR3 totals 13 residues. CDR3 region: CSVGGRQPGELFF. CDR3 nucleotides: TGCAGCGTTGGGGGCAGACAGCCCGGGGAGCTGTTTTTT.

In nucleotides, the CDR3 is TGTGCCAGCAGCTCCCTAACCGGGACAGGGGCTTTCTCTGGGGCCAACGTCCTGACTTTC. Translation gives CASSSLTGTGAFSGANVLTF. The chain employs TRBV7-2 and TRBJ2-6, with 10 bases lining up with TRBD1. With V trimmed by 4 bases and J by 0 bases, 12 bases remained unmatched. Germline lookup yields CDR1 SGHTA and CDR2 FQGNSA. The CDR3 totals 20 residues. Full variable domain (missing parts from reference TRBV7-2 and TRBJ2-6): GAGVSQSPSNKVTEKGKDVELRCDPISGHTALYWYRQSLGQGLEFLIYFQGNSAPDKSGLPSDRFSAERTGGSVSTLTIQRTQQEDSAVYLCASSSLTGTGAFSGANVLTFGAGSRLTVL.

The chain recombines TRBV27 with TRBJ1-5, with D perhaps matching TRBD1 (5 bases). CDR1 is MNHEY, CDR2 SMNVEV, per germline (reference sequence). This CDR3 has 15 residues. Trimming removed 8 bases from V and 2 bases from J, with 16 bases in between. The CDR3 spells CASSKRGAGNQPQHF. CDR3 DNA sequence: TGTGCCAGCTCCAAGCGAGGGGCAGGCAATCAGCCCCAGCATTTT.

The chain links TRBV7-2 to TRBJ1-1; 8 nucleotides agree with TRBD1. The CDR3 has 11 amino acids. Losses at the gene ends were 4 bases for V and 11 bases for J; bases not matched to a gene: 3. CDR1 SGHTA and CDR2 FQGNSA come from the germline V gene. This CDR3 reads CASSSDREAFF. The DNA for the CDR3 is TGTGCCAGCAGCTCGGACAGGGAGGCTTTCTTT.

The chain recombines TRBV7-2 with TRBJ2-1, with D unclear. V dropped 5 bases and J dropped 8 bases, with 10 bases sitting between them. The germline V gene encodes CDR1 SGHTA and CDR2 FQGNSA. This CDR3 has 12 residues. CDR3 protein: CASSLTYDEQFF. CDR3 DNA: TGTGCCAGCAGCCTCACATACGATGAGCAGTTCTTC.

Ten or more counts support this clonotype. The gene calls are TRBV28 and TRBJ2-3, with 10 positions matching TRBD2. The CDR3 covers 16 residues. The germline CDR1 and CDR2 sequences are MDHEN and SYDVKM. Germline trimming cut 5 bases from V and 3 bases from J; bases unmatched to any gene: 8. Here the CDR3 reads CASSAPSGSLTDTQYF. The CDR3 bases are TGTGCCAGCAGTGCCCCTAGCGGGAGTTTGACAGATACGCAGTATTTT.

This clonotype was seen more than once but under ten times. The rearrangement joins TRBV7-2 to TRBJ1-1; 8 bases are shared with TRBD1. CDR3 length: 15 residues. Germline V CDR1 and CDR2: SGHTA, FQGNSA. The trim removed 2 bases at V and 4 bases at J, leaving 6 bases unmatched. The CDR3, as DNA: TGTGCCAGCAGCTTACTCCCCACAGGGGGCACTGAAGCTTTCTTT. This gives the protein CASSLLPTGGTEAFF.

This clonotype was counted a few times. The chain combines TRBV20-1 with TRBJ2-7, with 7 bases matching TRBD1. This CDR3 is built from 14 residues. The V gene end was trimmed by 4 bases and the J gene end by 0 bases; junction bases not matched to a gene: 6. Germline CDR1 is DFQATT and CDR2 is SNEGSKA (reference sequence). CDR3 sequence: CSATRQGISYEQYF. In DNA, the CDR3 is TGCAGTGCTACCCGACAGGGTATCTCCTACGAGCAGTACTTC.

The V call is TRBV12-3 or TRBV12-4, the J call TRBJ1-5; unclear D gene. This CDR3 is built from 12 residues. V gave up 5 bases and J gave up 0 bases, with 2 bases separating them. The CDR3: CASSNSNQPQHF. CDR3 bases: TGTGCCAGCAGTAATAGCAATCAGCCCCAGCATTTT.

V is TRBV15 and J is TRBJ2-2; D remains ambiguous. This CDR3 contains 11 residues. Trimming removed 8 bases from V and 1 base from J, with 2 bases in between. Germline V gene data show CDR1 as LNHNV and CDR2 as YYDKDF (reference sequence). The CDR3 sequence is CATQNTGELFF. Here the CDR3 DNA reads TGTGCCACCCAGAACACCGGGGAGCTGTTTTTT.